This T cell receptor (beta chain) was recorded in a study of blood T cells in healthy people across ages (dated by TCRdb to about 2015). Regarding the complete study: In model experiments, roughly one uniquely barcoded TCR beta cDNA molecule per two T cells was captured by template switching. Age-related changes in TCR beta repertoire diversity were measured in the study by deep sequencing normalized with unique cDNA molecular identifiers. The study analyzed two additional independent replicas of 1 million unique cDNA reads from the same blood draw for two donors, one aged 18 to 30 and one aged 80 or older. Four age groups were formed from the donors: young (average 16 years), middle-aged (around 37), aged (around 68) and long-lived (less than 85).

Broad study findings and their caveats: Observed TCR beta diversity correlated strongly with the percentage of naive T cells measured by flow cytometry. Compared with the aged group, the long-lived group had more naive CD4+ T cells, fewer expanded clones and increased TCR diversity, a pattern suggesting age selection. Observed TCR beta diversity per million T cells fell roughly linearly with age, and a significant reduction was already apparent by age around 40. Donor CMV infection status was unknown, potentially confounding age-related changes in expanded clonotypes. Conclusive comparison of naive and antigen-experienced compartments was prevented by the profiling of bulk unsorted PBMCs. Total diversity estimates from one million sequenced T cells were considered lower bounds and underestimates.

Regarding this clonotype: Its antigen is still unknown. There are no base qualities to consult, and no much larger clone falls within one base.

Including the terminal cysteine and phenylalanine, the CDR3 comprises 13 residues. The entry retains the CDR3 DNA only, 39 bases that are in frame from base 1. Via the germline V gene, CDR1 is SGHTA and CDR2 FQGNSA. V is pared back by 0 bases and J by 5 bases, with 6 bases lying between the germline termini. Library generation was performed with 5' RACE. Sequenced using an Illumina HiSeq 2500. A second PCR of about 6 to 11 cycles was performed with a sample-barcoded 5' primer and a J-beta primer mix. A unique molecular identifier was introduced onto each TCR beta cDNA molecule by a template-switch 5' adaptor carrying 12 random nucleotides. Each sample yielded at least 2.5 million CDR3-containing paired-end reads. First-strand cDNA was synthesized from all RNA with the Mint cDNA synthesis kit, primed by a TRBC-specific oligonucleotide. Following uracil-DNA glycosylase treatment, all cDNA underwent a first 18-cycle PCR with the universal primers M1SS and BC2_uni_R. Processing in the source paper ran as follows. For normalization, 1 million high-quality reads were randomly selected from each sample, with every read carrying a distinct molecular identifier. Instead of being binned into consensus sequences, reads with shared molecular identifiers were discarded. CDR3 identification, clonotype clustering and error correction used MiTCR with a Q25 quality threshold and the strictest error-elimination algorithm. A nonparametric unseen species model with Euler transformation was used to estimate lower-bound total TCR beta diversity. TCRdb passed the public sequencing reads through fastp at Q25 and MiXCR, retaining productive beta sequences. Identical CDR3 proteins give one entry, which carries the most common genes and DNA. These V and J calls originate from TCRdb's pipeline instead of the authors' own analysis. This sample gives a few hundred thousand distinct CDR3 sequences in total; roughly a quarter of them show up just once. Approximately 3.3% of the sample is held by the ten biggest clonotypes.

Systemically healthy Caucasian individuals from Russia, some 40 in total and aged about 6 to 95 years, were included as donors. Roughly 9 milliliters of peripheral blood were drawn from each donor into EDTA-treated Vacutainer tubes. Ficoll-Paque density-gradient centrifugation was used to isolate PBMCs, with at least 6.5 million per sample. Trizol reagent was used to extract total RNA from the PBMCs, yielding at least 6 micrograms per sample. The percentages of naive CD45RAhigh/CD27high T cells were determined by flow cytometry on a PBMC aliquot from every donor. The data were also submitted as part of a second study, on T cells of mothers and their children. The second study's authors report: Nine systemically healthy Caucasian individuals, comprising three mothers and their six children, were included as donors. cDNA synthesis consumed the entire amount of extracted RNA, loaded at 1.5 ug RNA in each 15 ul reaction. Sample barcodes and 2-4 random nucleotides were added via the M1S primer in the second PCR. Over 8 million TCR beta CDR3 reads were obtained for each mother, and around 3 million reads were obtained for each child. Thymic selection similarly shapes TCR recombination output in related and unrelated pairs, with minor effect from inherited differences. Related mother-child pairs always showed normalized repertoire overlap that was slightly higher than in unrelated mother-child pairs, though the difference was never significant. Persistent microchimeric T cell clones were not detected, at a sensitivity of approximately 100 clones per million clonotypes. To look for features that set related mother-child pairs apart from unrelated individuals, the researchers ran deep NGS to compare the TCR beta repertoires of mothers and children. On average, the children were roughly 12 +/- 4 years old, while the mothers were around 40 +/- 4 years old. Libraries were sequenced on Illumina HiSeq 2000 with 100+100 nt paired-end reads after adapter ligation with NEBNext reagents. Mother and child libraries were prepared a month apart and sequenced in separate runs to prevent cross-contamination. For each donor, somewhere between roughly 450,000 and 2,000,000 distinct TCR beta clonotypes were identified. Naive TCR beta clonotypes were estimated from low-frequency clonotypes matched to each donor's FACS-determined naive share, without sorting.

The V and J genes are TRBV7-2 and TRBJ2-3, with the D call perhaps TRBD1 or TRBD2, each one matching 5 bases. The receptor was isolated from a boy between 2 and 15 years old in good health. Sample: blood. The nucleotides are TGTGCCAGCAGCTTAGCGAGGGGAGATACGCAGTATTTT. Its product reads: CASSLARGDTQYF.